The T cell receptor beta chain under discussion was sequenced for a study of T cell repertoires in cytomegalovirus infection. Study in general: Public TCR beta signatures were indicative of both CMV infection and a matching HLA type.

General observations from the study: Public TCR beta family frequency separated CMV-and-HLA carriers, including in an independent cohort.

The CDR3 is made up of 15 amino acids. The V end was cut by 3 bases, the J end by 0 bases, with 6 bases between. Looked up from germline, CDR1 is MNHEY and CDR2 is SMNVEV (reference sequence). TCRdb re-derived calls from the reads in MiXCR, one entry per CDR3 protein. The data show approximately 590,000 distinct CDR3 sequences, almost 40% seen once. On this clonotype itself: Its antigen is not identified.

Source: cultured PBMCs, taken from culture after CMV antigen stimulation. The sequence was collected from a human donor in good health (CMV status not recorded). Some clones in this sample may be carry-over from other donors' samples. V gene TRBV27 combines with J gene TRBJ2-6; D not certain. The CDR3 protein is CASSFVVSGANVLTF. CDR3 sequence (DNA): TGTGCCAGCAGTTTCGTGGTCTCTGGGGCCAACGTCCTGACTTTC.